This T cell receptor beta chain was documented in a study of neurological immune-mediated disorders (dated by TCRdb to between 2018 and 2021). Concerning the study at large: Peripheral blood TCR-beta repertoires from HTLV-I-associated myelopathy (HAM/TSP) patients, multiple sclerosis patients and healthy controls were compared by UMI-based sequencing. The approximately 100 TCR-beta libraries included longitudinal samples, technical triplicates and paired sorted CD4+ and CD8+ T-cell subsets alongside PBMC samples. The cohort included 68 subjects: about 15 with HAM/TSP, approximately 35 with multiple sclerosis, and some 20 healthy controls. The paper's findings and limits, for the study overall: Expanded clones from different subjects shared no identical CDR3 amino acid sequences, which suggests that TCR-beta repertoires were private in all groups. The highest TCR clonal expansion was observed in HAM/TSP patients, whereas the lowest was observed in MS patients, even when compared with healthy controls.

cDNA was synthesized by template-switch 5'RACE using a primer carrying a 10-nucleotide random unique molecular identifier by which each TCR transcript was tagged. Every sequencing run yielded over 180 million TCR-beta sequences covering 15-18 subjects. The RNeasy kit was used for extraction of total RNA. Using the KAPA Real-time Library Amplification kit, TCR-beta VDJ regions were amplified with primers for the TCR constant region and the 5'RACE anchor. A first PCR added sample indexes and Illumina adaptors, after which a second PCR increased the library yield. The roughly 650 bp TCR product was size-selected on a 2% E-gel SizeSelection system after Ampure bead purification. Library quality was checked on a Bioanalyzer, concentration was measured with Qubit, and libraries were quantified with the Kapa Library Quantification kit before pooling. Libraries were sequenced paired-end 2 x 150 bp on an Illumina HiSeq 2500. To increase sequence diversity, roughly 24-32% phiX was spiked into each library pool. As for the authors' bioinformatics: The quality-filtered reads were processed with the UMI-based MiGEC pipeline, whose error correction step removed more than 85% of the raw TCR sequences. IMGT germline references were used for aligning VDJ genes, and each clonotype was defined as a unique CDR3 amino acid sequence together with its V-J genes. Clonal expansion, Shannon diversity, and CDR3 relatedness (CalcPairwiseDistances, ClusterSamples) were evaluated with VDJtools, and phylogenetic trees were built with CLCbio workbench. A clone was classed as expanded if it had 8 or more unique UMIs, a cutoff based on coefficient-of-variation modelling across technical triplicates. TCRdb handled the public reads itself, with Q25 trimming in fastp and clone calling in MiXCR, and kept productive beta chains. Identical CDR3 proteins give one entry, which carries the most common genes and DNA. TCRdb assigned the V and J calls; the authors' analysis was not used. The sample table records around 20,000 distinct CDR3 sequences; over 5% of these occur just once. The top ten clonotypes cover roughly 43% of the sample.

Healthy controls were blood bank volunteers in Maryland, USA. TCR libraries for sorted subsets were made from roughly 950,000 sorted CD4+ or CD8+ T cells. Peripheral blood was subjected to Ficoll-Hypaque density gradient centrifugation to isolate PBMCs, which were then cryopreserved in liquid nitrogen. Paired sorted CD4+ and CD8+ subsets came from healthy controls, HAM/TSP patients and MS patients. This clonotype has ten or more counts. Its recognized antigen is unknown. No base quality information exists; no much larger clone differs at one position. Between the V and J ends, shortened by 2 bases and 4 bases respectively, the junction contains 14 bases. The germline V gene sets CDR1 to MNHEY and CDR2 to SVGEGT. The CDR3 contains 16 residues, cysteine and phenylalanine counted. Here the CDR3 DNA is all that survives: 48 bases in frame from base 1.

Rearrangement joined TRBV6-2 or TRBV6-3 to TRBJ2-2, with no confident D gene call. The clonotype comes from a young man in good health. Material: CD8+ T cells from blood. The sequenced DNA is TGTGCCAGCAGTTACCCGACTCCGGGCGGCACCGGGGAGCTGTTTTTT. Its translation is CASSYPTPGGTGELFF.